This T cell receptor beta chain was sequenced for a study of blood T cells in healthy people across ages (dated by TCRdb to 2014 to 2015). Turning to the overall study: In model experiments, roughly one uniquely barcoded TCR beta cDNA molecule per two T cells was captured by template switching. Donors of different ages were randomly distributed across sequencing lanes to avoid experimental bias. Using the same blood draw, the study looked at two additional independent replicas of 1 million unique cDNA reads for two donors, one aged 18 to 30 and the other aged 80 or older. To track age-related changes in TCR beta repertoire diversity, the study relied on deep sequencing normalized with unique cDNA molecular identifiers. The donors were divided into four age groups: young (average roughly 17 years), middle-aged (approximately 39), aged (about 60) and long-lived (around 80).

Beyond this particular receptor, the publication reports: Conclusive comparison of naive and antigen-experienced compartments was prevented by the profiling of bulk unsorted PBMCs. Donor CMV infection status was unknown, potentially confounding age-related changes in expanded clonotypes. As age increased, observed TCR beta diversity per million T cells dropped in a roughly linear way, and a significant reduction was already evident by age roughly 40. Estimates of total diversity based on one million sequenced T cells were regarded as lower bounds and as underestimates. A strong correlation was found between observed TCR beta diversity and the percentage of naive T cells measured by flow cytometry. The long-lived group showed more naive CD4+ T cells, fewer expanded clones and increased TCR diversity than the aged group, suggesting age selection.

The receptor library was made with 5' RACE. The run used an Illumina HiSeq 2500. A second about 7 to 12 cycle PCR used a sample-barcoded 5' primer and a J-beta primer mix. Each TCR beta cDNA molecule received a unique molecular identifier from a template-switch 5' adaptor carrying 12 random nucleotides. Each sample yielded at least 3 million CDR3-containing paired-end reads. The Mint cDNA synthesis kit, primed by a TRBC-specific oligonucleotide, was used to synthesize first-strand cDNA from all RNA. All cDNA was treated with uracil-DNA glycosylase and then went through a first 18-cycle PCR with the universal primers M1SS and BC2_uni_R. The paper's processing steps were these. Each sample was normalized by randomly selecting 1 million high-quality reads, each carrying a distinct molecular identifier. Reads with shared molecular identifiers were discarded instead of being binned into consensus sequences. MiTCR, set to a Q25 quality threshold and the strictest error-elimination algorithm, was used for CDR3 identification, clonotype clustering and error correction. Lower-bound total TCR beta diversity was estimated with a nonparametric unseen species model using Euler transformation. Using fastp at Q25 and MiXCR, TCRdb reprocessed the public reads and kept productive beta chains. CDR3 protein sequences are deduplicated, and each keeps its most common genes and DNA. Here the V and J calls rest on TCRdb's processing, not on the authors' analysis. The sample table records 1.6 million or so distinct CDR3 sequences; about 35% of these occur just once. The ten largest clones represent approximately 10% of the sample.

CDR1 and CDR2, per the germline V gene (reference sequence), are DFQATT and SNEGSKA. The CDR3, from cysteine to phenylalanine, totals 13 residues. Only the CDR3 DNA is retained, 39 bases long and in frame from the first base. V drops 4 bases and J drops 3 bases, leaving 13 bases in between. The donors were under 40 Caucasian individuals from Russia, aged roughly 6 to 100 years, who were systemically healthy. Each donor gave approximately 9.4 milliliters of peripheral blood, drawn into EDTA-treated Vacutainer tubes. Ficoll-Paque density-gradient centrifugation was used to isolate PBMCs, with at least 7 million per sample. Total RNA, at least 5 micrograms per sample, was extracted from PBMCs with Trizol reagent. For every donor, an aliquot of PBMCs went through flow cytometry to measure the percentages of naive CD45RAhigh/CD27high T cells. This clonotype was recorded a few times. Its antigen is unknown. Nothing much larger sits one base from this clone, and base qualities are not available.

The rearranged chain carries TRBV20-1 and TRBJ2-7; the D gene is perhaps TRBD1 or TRBD2, as each covers 6 bases. The sequenced sample consisted of blood. This clonotype originated in a woman aged 25 to 45 in good health. The bases are TGCAGTGCTATAGGAGGGGGAGTCTACGAGCAGTACTTC. Its product reads: CSAIGGGVYEQYF.